This is a list of T cell receptor beta chains from one sample in a study of blood T cell repertoires in COVID-19. Clones were read by immunoSEQ multiplex PCR, and TCRdb kept only the in-frame ones, dropping some. The sample gives about 210,000 clones, around 86% of which show up once; about 8.9% is in the top ten. The sequenced sample was PBMCs or T cells enriched from blood (not recorded which). These receptor sequences come from a woman in her forties or fifties with acute COVID-19. Both conserved end residues are part of each CDR3. A D gene is named only where the DNA matches it firmly. Clone sizes are given selectively: once, few, many, or a class where the clone is expanded.

j_call	v_call	clone_size	d_call	cdr3_aa	cdr3_nt
TRBJ2-3	TRBV11-2	NA	TRBD1	CASSQQGYTQYF	TGTGCCAGCAGCCAACAGGGGTATACGCAGTATTTT
TRBJ2-6	TRBV28	NA	NA	CASSPWANVLTF	TGTGCCAGCAGTCCTTGGGCCAACGTCCTGACTTTC
TRBJ2-5	TRBV28	NA	TRBD2	CASSSRLAGGQETQYF	TGTGCCAGCAGTTCTAGACTAGCGGGGGGCCAAGAGACCCAGTACTTC
TRBJ2-7	TRBV19	NA	TRBD1	CASSIQGASYEQYF	TGTGCCAGTAGTATTCAGGGGGCCTCCTACGAGCAGTACTTC
TRBJ1-5	TRBV3-1/TRBV3-2	NA	NA	CASSRTVGGNQPQHF	TGTGCCAGCAGCCGGACGGTGGGGGGGAATCAGCCCCAGCATTTT
TRBJ2-3	TRBV5-6	NA	TRBD2	CASSPTLGTSGGRDTQYF	TGTGCCAGCAGCCCGACACTTGGGACTAGCGGGGGGCGGGATACGCAGTATTTT
TRBJ2-3	TRBV7-3	NA	TRBD2	CASSPDRGADTQYF	TGTGCCAGCAGCCCCGACCGGGGGGCAGATACGCAGTATTTT
TRBJ1-4	TRBV21-1	NA	NA	CASTKRQPNEKLFF	TGTGCCAGCACCAAGCGGCAGCCGAATGAAAAACTGTTTTTT
TRBJ2-6	TRBV18	NA	TRBD1	CASSPDRGNGANVLTF	TGTGCCAGCTCGCCCGACAGGGGCAACGGGGCCAACGTCCTGACTTTC
TRBJ1-4	TRBV4-3	NA	TRBD1	CASSPSTGGDEKLFF	TGCGCCAGCAGCCCATCGACAGGGGGCGATGAAAAACTGTTTTTT
TRBJ1-5	TRBV28	NA	TRBD1	CASSSLTQGAGQPQHF	TGTGCCAGCAGTTCCTTAACACAGGGGGCGGGTCAGCCCCAGCATTTT
TRBJ2-5	TRBV7-9	NA	TRBD1	CASNPYPTGVDQETQYF	TGTGCCAGCAACCCATACCCAACAGGGGTCGATCAAGAGACCCAGTACTTC
TRBJ2-2	TRBV28	once	TRBD2	CASSLRGRAYTGELFF	TGTGCCAGCAGTTTACGCGGGAGGGCTTACACCGGGGAGCTGTTTTTT
TRBJ2-1	TRBV18	NA	NA	CASSPGAGYNEQFF	TGTGCCAGCTCACCGGGGGCTGGCTACAATGAGCAGTTCTTC
TRBJ2-7	TRBV27	NA	NA	CASSSSRDPPYEQYF	TGTGCCAGCAGTTCCTCGCGGGACCCCCCCTACGAGCAGTACTTC